A single sample gave rise to the 2 T cell receptor beta chains below, sequenced in a study of T cell responses to AZD1222 COVID-19 vaccine. Profiled with immunoSEQ multiplex PCR; TCRdb holds only in-frame clones, not every one. The sample lists over 95,000 clones, 70% to 85% occurring once. Sequenced here: peripheral blood, sampled 28 days after the second AZD1222 dose. The receptors stem from an adult who received the AZD1222 COVID-19 vaccine.

The CDR3 loop is CASSYSGWGARGGYTF. For the CDR3, the DNA is TGTGCCAGCAGTTACTCGGGCTGGGGGGCGCGAGGGGGCTACACCTTC. The chain carries TRBV6-5 and TRBJ1-2; TRBD1 might be the D (6 bases). V was cut by 0 bases and J by 8 bases, with 19 bases left in between. The CDR3 spans 16 residues. Germline loops: CDR1 MNHEY, CDR2 SVGAGI.

This chain uses TRBV7-2 with TRBJ2-7; 8 bases are a match to TRBD2. J gave up 4 bases and V 1 base, and 6 bases lay outside the gene matches. The CDR3 runs 15 residues. Germline values: CDR1 SGHTA, CDR2 FQGNSA. The CDR3 DNA reads as TGTGCCAGCAGCTTAGGCCCGGGAGGGTCTTACGAGCAGTACTTC. Translated: CASSLGPGGSYEQYF.